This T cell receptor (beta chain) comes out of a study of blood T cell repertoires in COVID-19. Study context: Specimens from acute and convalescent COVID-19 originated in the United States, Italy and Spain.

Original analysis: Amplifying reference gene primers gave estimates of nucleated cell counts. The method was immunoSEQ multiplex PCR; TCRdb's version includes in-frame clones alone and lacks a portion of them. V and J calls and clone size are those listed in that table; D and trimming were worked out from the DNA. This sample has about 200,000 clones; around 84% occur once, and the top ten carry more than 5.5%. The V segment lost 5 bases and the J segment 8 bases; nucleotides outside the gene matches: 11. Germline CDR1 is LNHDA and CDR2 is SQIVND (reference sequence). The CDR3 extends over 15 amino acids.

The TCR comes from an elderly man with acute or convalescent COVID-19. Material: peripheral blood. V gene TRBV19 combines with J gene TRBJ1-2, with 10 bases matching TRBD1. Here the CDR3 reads CASSRLSTGGQGYTF. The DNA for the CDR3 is TGTGCCAGTAGTCGTCTTTCGACAGGGGGCCAAGGCTACACCTTC.